The sequence of this T cell receptor (beta chain) was determined in a study of T cell responses to AZD1222 COVID-19 vaccine. General study points: Recipients of two AZD1222 doses showed rising Spike-specific TCR breadth and depth. Researchers report vaccine-associated CD4 TCRs spanning spike, with dominance at 160-218 and 743-854.

Data came from immunoSEQ multiplex PCR; TCRdb stores just in-frame clones and leaves some out. Counted here are under 150,000 clones, 85% to 90% occurring once; the ten biggest clones make up 1.5% to 2%. On this clone itself: As yet, its antigen is unknown.

This CDR3 is 16 amino acids long. Trimming took off 2 bases at V and 4 bases at J, with 15 bases between the two ends. Germline V CDR1 and CDR2: SEHNR, FQNEAQ (reference sequence). The clonotype comes from an adult who received the AZD1222 COVID-19 vaccine. The J gene is TRBJ1-3, the V gene TRBV7-9; the D is unclear. Sample: peripheral blood, taken 28 days after the second AZD1222 dose. The CDR3 protein is CASSLNEANPGNTIYF. CDR3 nucleotides: TGTGCCAGCAGCTTAAATGAAGCCAACCCGGGAAACACCATATATTTT.